This is a list of T cell receptor beta chains from one sample in a study of T cell responses to AZD1222 COVID-19 vaccine. Method: immunoSEQ multiplex PCR; TCRdb's copy keeps in-frame clones and lacks some. Of tens of thousands of clones in the sample, around 84% were seen once. The sample here was peripheral blood, taken on day 0 of AZD1222 vaccination. The origin of the receptors is an adult in good health. CDR3s include the opening cysteine and the closing phenylalanine or tryptophan. A D gene is named only where the DNA matches it firmly. Part of the rows lack a size; the others show once, few, many or a class for expanded clones.

CDR3 protein: CASSSQGAHTEAFF
CDR3 DNA: TGCGCCAGCAGCTCACAGGGGGCGCACACTGAAGCTTTCTTT
D gene: TRBD1
J gene: TRBJ1-1
V gene: TRBV5-1
clone size: .

CDR3 protein: CASSPRGREVEQYF
CDR3 DNA: TGTGCCAGCAGCCCCAGGGGGCGCGAGGTCGAGCAGTACTTC
D gene: TRBD1
J gene: TRBJ2-7
V gene: TRBV7-2
clone size: .

CDR3 protein: CASSQQETQYF
CDR3 DNA: TGCGCCAGCAGCCAGCAAGAGACCCAGTACTTC
D gene: .
J gene: TRBJ2-5
V gene: TRBV5-1
clone size: .

CDR3 protein: CASSLWTGGISGNTIYF
CDR3 DNA: TGTGCCAGCAGCTTATGGACAGGGGGCATTTCTGGAAACACCATATATTTT
D gene: TRBD1
J gene: TRBJ1-3
V gene: TRBV7-9
clone size: .

CDR3 protein: CAWGTGGTDTQYF
CDR3 DNA: TGTGCCTGGGGGACAGGGGGCACAGATACGCAGTATTTT
D gene: TRBD1
J gene: TRBJ2-3
V gene: TRBV30
clone size: few

CDR3 protein: CAWSFGGSEKLFF
CDR3 DNA: TGTGCCTGGAGTTTCGGGGGGTCTGAAAAACTGTTTTTT
D gene: .
J gene: TRBJ1-4
V gene: TRBV30
clone size: .

CDR3 protein: CASSPRTNTYEQYF
CDR3 DNA: TGTGCCAGCAGCCCACGGACGAACACCTACGAGCAGTACTTC
D gene: .
J gene: TRBJ2-7
V gene: TRBV11-1
clone size: .

CDR3 protein: CASSLARTSNEQFF
CDR3 DNA: TGTGCCAGCAGCTTAGCGAGGACAAGCAATGAGCAGTTCTTC
D gene: .
J gene: TRBJ2-1
V gene: TRBV11-1
clone size: .

CDR3 protein: CATGTATLGEQFF
CDR3 DNA: TGTGCCACCGGGACTGCGACGCTGGGTGAGCAGTTCTTC
D gene: .
J gene: TRBJ2-1
V gene: TRBV11-2
clone size: .

CDR3 protein: CASSEFWKGTEQYF
CDR3 DNA: TGTGCCAGCAGTGAATTCTGGAAGGGAACCGAGCAGTACTTC
D gene: .
J gene: TRBJ2-7
V gene: TRBV6-1
clone size: .

CDR3 protein: CASSPVGSVSSGANVLTF
CDR3 DNA: TGTGCCAGTAGCCCTGTTGGGTCGGTAAGCTCTGGGGCCAACGTCCTGACTTTC
D gene: .
J gene: TRBJ2-6
V gene: TRBV19
clone size: .

CDR3 protein: CASSSGQISNQPQHF
CDR3 DNA: TGTGCCAGCAGCTCCGGACAGATTAGCAATCAGCCCCAGCATTTT
D gene: .
J gene: TRBJ1-5
V gene: TRBV7-9
clone size: .

CDR3 protein: CSVHLLLQVNAEAFF
CDR3 DNA: TGCAGCGTTCACCTCCTCCTACAGGTTAACGCTGAAGCTTTCTTT
D gene: .
J gene: TRBJ1-1
V gene: TRBV29-1
clone size: .

CDR3 protein: CASSGDRGRLYGYTF
CDR3 DNA: TGTGCCAGCAGTGGAGACAGGGGGCGCCTATATGGCTACACCTTC
D gene: TRBD1
J gene: TRBJ1-2
V gene: TRBV2
clone size: .

CDR3 protein: CASSFGTDDSPLHF
CDR3 DNA: TGTGCCAGCAGCTTTGGGACAGATGACTCACCCCTCCACTTT
D gene: TRBD1
J gene: TRBJ1-6
V gene: TRBV7-6
clone size: .

CDR3 protein: CASSQGKGVGNEQFF
CDR3 DNA: TGTGCCAGCAGCCAAGGGAAGGGGGTTGGCAATGAGCAGTTCTTC
D gene: .
J gene: TRBJ2-1
V gene: TRBV3-1/TRBV3-2
clone size: .

CDR3 protein: CATRPGRGQGPSSYNEQFF
CDR3 DNA: TGTGCCACCAGACCCGGGAGGGGACAGGGCCCCAGCTCCTACAATGAGCAGTTCTTC
D gene: .
J gene: TRBJ2-1
V gene: TRBV24-1
clone size: .

CDR3 protein: CASSPSAGLAKNIQYF
CDR3 DNA: TGTGCCAGCAGCCCTTCGGCGGGACTAGCCAAAAACATTCAGTACTTC
D gene: .
J gene: TRBJ2-4
V gene: TRBV3-1/TRBV3-2
clone size: .

CDR3 protein: CAWRATGGNTEAFF
CDR3 DNA: TGTGCCTGGAGGGCAACCGGCGGTAACACTGAAGCTTTCTTT
D gene: .
J gene: TRBJ1-1
V gene: TRBV30
clone size: .

CDR3 protein: CASTTHGEGRNLMYGYTF
CDR3 DNA: TGTGCCAGTACTACCCATGGGGAGGGGAGGAACCTCATGTATGGCTACACCTTC
D gene: .
J gene: TRBJ1-2
V gene: TRBV19
clone size: .

CDR3 protein: CASSLHRATENEQFF
CDR3 DNA: TGTGCCAGCAGCTTACACCGGGCGACGGAGAATGAGCAGTTCTTC
D gene: .
J gene: TRBJ2-1
V gene: TRBV7-8
clone size: .

CDR3 protein: CASRQEATYEQYF
CDR3 DNA: TGTGCCAGCAGACAGGAAGCGACCTACGAGCAGTACTTC
D gene: .
J gene: TRBJ2-7
V gene: TRBV2
clone size: .

CDR3 protein: CASSELREQYF
CDR3 DNA: TGTGCCAGCAGTGAGTTGCGGGAGCAGTACTTC
D gene: .
J gene: TRBJ2-7
V gene: TRBV2
clone size: .

CDR3 protein: CASSWASETGELFF
CDR3 DNA: TGTGCCAGTAGTTGGGCTAGCGAAACCGGGGAGCTGTTTTTT
D gene: .
J gene: TRBJ2-2
V gene: TRBV19
clone size: once

CDR3 protein: CASSSPQVRRLFF
CDR3 DNA: TGTGCCAGCAGCTCCCCACAGGTCCGGCGGCTGTTTTTT
D gene: .
J gene: TRBJ2-2
V gene: TRBV7-2
clone size: .

CDR3 protein: CAWSPVSGRIRNEQFF
CDR3 DNA: TGTGCCTGGAGTCCCGTTAGCGGGAGAATACGGAATGAGCAGTTCTTC
D gene: TRBD2
J gene: TRBJ2-1
V gene: TRBV30
clone size: few

CDR3 protein: CASSPLGQAYGYTF
CDR3 DNA: TGTGCCAGCAGCCCGCTCGGGCAGGCCTATGGCTACACCTTC
D gene: .
J gene: TRBJ1-2
V gene: TRBV11-1
clone size: .

CDR3 protein: CASSGTSGYNEQFF
CDR3 DNA: TGCGCCAGCAGCGGGACTAGCGGATACAATGAGCAGTTCTTC
D gene: TRBD2
J gene: TRBJ2-1
V gene: TRBV5-1
clone size: .

CDR3 protein: CASTGGTSYNEQFF
CDR3 DNA: TGTGCCTCGACCGGGGGGACTAGTTACAATGAGCAGTTCTTC
D gene: TRBD2
J gene: TRBJ2-1
V gene: TRBV30
clone size: .

CDR3 protein: CASQPPNTGELFF
CDR3 DNA: TGTGCCAGCCAGCCCCCTAACACCGGGGAGCTGTTTTTT
D gene: .
J gene: TRBJ2-2
V gene: TRBV3-1/TRBV3-2
clone size: .

CDR3 protein: CASSPGLAGGAGEQYF
CDR3 DNA: TGCGCCAGCAGCCCCGGACTAGCGGGAGGGGCGGGGGAGCAGTACTTC
D gene: TRBD2
J gene: TRBJ2-7
V gene: TRBV4-1
clone size: .

CDR3 protein: CASGNRDRRDEQFF
CDR3 DNA: TGTGCCAGCGGAAACAGGGATAGGCGTGATGAGCAGTTCTTC
D gene: .
J gene: TRBJ2-1
V gene: TRBV2
clone size: .

CDR3 protein: CASSLIGGGTYEQYF
CDR3 DNA: TGCGCCAGCAGCTTGATCGGTGGCGGAACCTACGAGCAGTACTTC
D gene: .
J gene: TRBJ2-7
V gene: TRBV5-1
clone size: .

CDR3 protein: CASSQGSRGAYGYTF
CDR3 DNA: TGTGCCAGCAGCCAAGGGTCTCGGGGGGCCTATGGCTACACCTTC
D gene: .
J gene: TRBJ1-2
V gene: TRBV3-1/TRBV3-2
clone size: .

CDR3 protein: CASSGPSQETQYF
CDR3 DNA: TGTGCCAGTAGTGGGCCGAGCCAAGAGACCCAGTACTTC
D gene: .
J gene: TRBJ2-5
V gene: TRBV19
clone size: .

CDR3 protein: CASSKRGSVGSYGYTF
CDR3 DNA: TGTGCCAGCAGCAAAAGGGGTTCGGTTGGATCCTATGGCTACACCTTC
D gene: .
J gene: TRBJ1-2
V gene: TRBV21-1
clone size: .

CDR3 protein: CASSASPPGVSPLHF
CDR3 DNA: TGTGCCAGCAGTGCGTCCCCGCCCGGGGTTTCACCCCTCCACTTT
D gene: .
J gene: TRBJ1-6
V gene: TRBV2
clone size: .